The 27 T cell receptor beta chains in this list originate from one sample, sequenced in a study of blood T cell repertoires in COVID-19 (dated by TCRdb to the early 2020s). Libraries were prepared through the immunoSEQ multiplex PCR assay. As stored in TCRdb, this immuneACCESS dataset retains in-frame rearrangements with V and J assigned. A fraction of the clones does not appear; measured against another copy, unresolved V genes explain less than half of the discrepancy, and the remainder lacks a known reason. Recorded for this sample are roughly 50,000 clones; roughly nine tenths of them occurred a single time. More than 15% of the sample belongs to the ten largest clones. Sequences were obtained from peripheral blood. Receptor source: a human donor with active COVID-19. The donor label of this sample is uncertain.

The rearrangement joins TRBV2 to TRBJ1-6; D is unclear. The CDR3 sequence is 12 residues long. Trimming cost V 4 bases and J 7 bases, with 5 bases left between them. Germline CDR1 and CDR2: SNHLY and FYNNEI. The CDR3 loop reads CASSVPNSPLHF. CDR3 bases: TGTGCCAGCAGTGTTCCGAATTCACCCCTCCACTTT.

The V and J genes are TRBV15 and TRBJ2-1; a weak D match, TRBD1 (6 bases). The CDR3 spans 14 residues. V lost 6 bases, J lost 6 bases, and 15 bases lay in between. CDR1 is LNHNV and CDR2 is YYDKDF in the germline V gene (reference sequence). CDR3 region: CATSKGLGGNEQFF. The CDR3 bases are TGTGCCACCAGTAAGGGGCTAGGGGGCAATGAGCAGTTCTTC.

V and J are TRBV7-3 and TRBJ2-7; a weak D match, TRBD1 (6 bases). V dropped 3 bases and J dropped 1 base, with 13 bases sitting between them. CDR1 and CDR2 from the germline V gene are SGHTA and FQGTGA. The CDR3 is 15 residues long. CDR3 region: CASSFSGVGSYEQYF. The CDR3 bases are TGTGCCAGCAGCTTTTCAGGGGTGGGGTCCTACGAGCAGTACTTC.

This clone has only one observation. This chain joins TRBV5-4 and TRBJ1-1; 7 bases are shared with TRBD1. Germline V gene data show CDR1 as SGHNT and CDR2 as YYREEE (reference sequence). V lost 0 bases, J lost 3 bases, and 5 bases stayed unmatched. This CDR3 spans 15 amino acids. This CDR3 reads CASSLVGRGYTEAFF. The CDR3 DNA is TGTGCCAGCAGCTTGGTCGGCAGGGGGTACACTGAAGCTTTCTTT.

This clone was picked up a small number of times. The rearrangement uses TRBV3-1 (or the pseudogene TRBV3-2) and TRBJ1-2; D may be TRBD1 (6 bases). CDR1 and CDR2 (germline): LGHDT, YNNKEL (reference sequence). The V end was cut by 1 base, the J end by 3 bases, with 6 bases between. The CDR3 is 13 amino acids. DNA for the CDR3: TGTGCCAGCAGCCAAGCAGGGGACTATGGCTACACCTTC. Its translation is CASSQAGDYGYTF.

V usage is TRBV2 and J usage is TRBJ2-2; 7 nucleotides align to TRBD1. Germline V CDR1 and CDR2: SNHLY, FYNNEI. This CDR3 has 13 residues. V shed 6 bases and J 5 bases; nucleotides not matched to a gene: 3. The CDR3 nucleotides are TGTGCCAGCAGGAAACAGGGGACCGGGGAGCTGTTTTTT. Translation gives CASRKQGTGELFF.

The chain couples TRBV7-3 to TRBJ2-2; D unclear. Germline loops: CDR1 SGHTA, CDR2 FQGTGA. This CDR3 has 15 amino acids. Deletions cut 0 bases from V and 2 bases from J, with 7 bases between. The CDR3 sequence: CASSLTLVNTGELFF. CDR3 coding DNA: TGTGCCAGCAGCTTAACCCTAGTTAACACCGGGGAGCTGTTTTTT.

The chain carries TRBV18 and TRBJ1-5, with 10 bases aligning to TRBD1. This CDR3 has 15 amino acids. The germline gives CDR1 KGHSH, CDR2 LQKENI. V dropped 4 bases and J dropped 4; count of bases not matched to a gene: 4. DNA for the CDR3: TGTGCCAGCTCACTTGACAGGGGGCGAAATCAGCCCCAGCATTTT. Translated, it gives CASSLDRGRNQPQHF.

CDR3 sequence reads: CASSNREVTGELFF. CDR3 bases: TGTGCCAGTAGTAACAGGGAAGTCACCGGGGAGCTGTTTTTT. J is TRBJ2-2 and V is TRBV19; TRBD1 is a possible D gene (6 bases). The CDR3 is 14 amino acids. The V gene's germline CDR1 is LNHDA and CDR2 SQIVND (reference sequence). Trimming cost V 4 bases and J 4 bases, with 10 bases left between them.

This chain uses TRBV6-1 with TRBJ1-1; 7 nucleotides line up with TRBD1. CDR3 size: 16 residues. Per the germline V gene, CDR1 is MNHNS and CDR2 is SASEGT. V lost 4 bases and J lost 0; bases outside the gene matches: 8. CDR3 coding DNA: TGTGCCAGCAGTGGGGGACCGACAGGGTTGAACACTGAAGCTTTCTTT. The encoded protein is CASSGGPTGLNTEAFF.

This rearrangement joins TRBV3-1 (or the pseudogene TRBV3-2) to TRBJ2-3; 7 nucleotides agree with TRBD2. Germline V gene sequence: CDR1 LGHDT, CDR2 YNNKEL (reference sequence). After removal of 0 bases from V and 9 bases from J, the junction contained 3 bases not matched to a gene. There are 13 residues in the CDR3. CDR3 sequence (DNA): TGTGCCAGCAGCCAAGAAGCGGGGACGACGCAGTATTTT. This codes for CASSQEAGTTQYF.

The chain recombines TRBV5-6 with TRBJ2-7, with D possibly matching TRBD2 (5 bases). Trimming removed 3 bases at V and 7 bases at J, with 14 bases between. This CDR3 spans 13 amino acids. The germline V gene has CDR1 SGHDT and CDR2 YYEEEE. CDR3 residues: CASSSNSAGEQYF. CDR3 bases: TGTGCCAGCAGCTCTAACTCGGCGGGTGAGCAGTACTTC.

The rearrangement links TRBV11-3 to TRBJ2-2, with D perhaps matching TRBD2 (6 bases). Germline V gene data show CDR1 as SGHNT and CDR2 as YENEEA. The V end lost 2 bases, the J end lost 7 bases, and 8 bases lay between the germline ends. The CDR3 has 13 residues. Here the CDR3 reads CASSLTSNGELFF. CDR3 DNA sequence: TGTGCCAGCAGCTTAACTAGCAACGGGGAGCTGTTTTTT.

The rearrangement joins TRBV3-1 (or the pseudogene TRBV3-2) to TRBJ2-2; no firm D call. The germline CDR1 and CDR2 sequences are LGHDT and YNNKEL (reference sequence). V was cut by 2 bases and J by 7 bases, with 11 bases left in between. The CDR3 runs 14 residues. The CDR3 nucleotides are TGTGCCAGCAGCCAACTACTCGGGTTCGGGGAGCTGTTTTTT. Translation: CASSQLLGFGELFF.

Here the CDR3 reads CASSETWGDRGFYEQYF. The DNA of the CDR3 is TGTGCCAGCAGCGAGACCTGGGGGGACAGGGGATTCTACGAGCAGTACTTC. V gene TRBV3-1 (or the pseudogene TRBV3-2) combines with J gene TRBJ2-7; 10 bases line up with TRBD1. From germline, CDR1 is LGHDT and CDR2 YNNKEL (reference sequence). The CDR3 loop spans 17 amino acids. The V segment lost 5 bases and the J segment 3 bases; nucleotides outside the gene matches: 13.

The CDR3 DNA sequence: TGTGCCAGCAGTCCAGACAGGGGTCGGAACACTGAAGCTTTCTTT. It specifies CASSPDRGRNTEAFF. This chain uses TRBV6-4 with TRBJ1-1; 8 positions agree with TRBD1. V shed 5 bases and J 1 base; nucleotides not matched to a gene: 6. Germline values: CDR1 MRHNA, CDR2 SNTAGT. The CDR3 covers 15 residues.

V is TRBV7-9 and J is TRBJ2-2; TRBD2 matches at 14 bases. Germline V gives CDR1 SEHNR, CDR2 FQNEAQ (reference sequence). V trimming: 6 bases; J trimming: 9 bases; junction bases outside the gene matches: 9. The CDR3 runs to 16 residues. The CDR3 DNA follows: TGTGCCAGCAGTGACGGACTAGCGGGGGGCCGTCGGGAGCTGTTTTTT. Encoded protein: CASSDGLAGGRRELFF.

J is TRBJ2-7 and V is TRBV6-5; no firm D call. V was shortened by 6 bases and J by 4 bases, with 10 bases between the two germline ends. The V gene's germline CDR1 is MNHEY and CDR2 SVGAGI. This CDR3 region has 12 residues. The CDR3 here is CASRSHVYEQYF. The DNA of the CDR3 is TGTGCCAGCAGGTCACACGTGTACGAGCAGTACTTC.

A remark on this clone: One end of the junction does not line up with germline, which may come from a read error. The chain has TRBV23-1 and TRBJ2-7; the D is unclear. TRBV23-1 is labeled an ORF, and its function is uncertain. This CDR3 contains 11 residues. This CDR3 reads CASSQHIFPCF. CDR3 bases: TGCGCCAGCAGTCAGCACATTTTCCCCTGCTTC.

The chain joins TRBV28 to TRBJ1-4; 8 bases agree with TRBD1. The CDR3 sequence is 18 residues long. Germline assignment: CDR1 MDHEN and CDR2 SYDVKM. Germline trimming cut 1 base from V and 3 bases from J; bases unmatched to any gene: 10. Here the CDR3 DNA reads TGTGCCAGCAGTTTATTCAACAGGGGGGGAGCGGCTAATGAAAAACTGTTTTTT. Its translation: CASSLFNRGGAANEKLFF.

V is TRBV29-1 and J is TRBJ2-7; 7 nucleotides align to TRBD1. V lost 4 bases to trimming and J lost 0 bases; unmatched junction nucleotides: 9. In germline, CDR1 is SQVTM, CDR2 ANQGSEA. The CDR3 covers 15 residues. The CDR3 nucleotides are TGCAGCGTTGCGGACCCAGGGGGATCCTCCTACGAGCAGTACTTC. Protein product: CSVADPGGSSYEQYF.

The chain joins TRBV7-2 to TRBJ1-6; D is ambiguous. The germline CDR1 and CDR2 sequences are SGHTA and FQGNSA. V was trimmed by 1 base and J by 6 bases, leaving 10 bases between them. The CDR3 spans 15 residues. In DNA form, the CDR3 reads TGTGCCAGCAGCTTAGATTCAGGCTTTAATTCACCCCTCCACTTT. Translating it yields CASSLDSGFNSPLHF.

The chain carries TRBV7-2 and TRBJ1-5, with D hard to call. Germline loops: CDR1 SGHTA, CDR2 FQGNSA. Trimming cost V 1 base and J 2 bases, with 12 bases left between them. The CDR3 sequence is 16 residues long. The CDR3 is CASSLESRLGNQPQHF. As DNA, the CDR3 is TGTGCCAGCAGCTTAGAATCGCGGTTAGGCAATCAGCCCCAGCATTTT.

V gene TRBV11-2 combines with J gene TRBJ2-4; 8 bases are shared with TRBD2. Germline lookup yields CDR1 SGHAT and CDR2 FQNNGV. The trim removed 3 bases at V and 7 bases at J, leaving 8 bases unmatched. This CDR3 has 15 residues. The chain's CDR3 is CASSFLGRGENIQYF. CDR3 DNA sequence: TGTGCCAGCAGCTTCCTCGGGCGGGGGGAGAACATTCAGTACTTC. The variable domain in full, with the rest retrieved from reference TRBV11-2 and TRBJ2-4, is EAGVAQSPRYKIIEKRQSVAFWCNPISGHATLYWYQQILGQGPKLLIQFQNNGVVDDSQLPKDRFSAERLKGVDSTLKIQPAKLEDSAVYLCASSFLGRGENIQYFGAGTRLSVL.

This chain joins TRBV18 and TRBJ2-7, with 8 bases matching TRBD1. The V and J ends lost 1 base and 7 bases, in that order; junction bases with no gene match: 6. Germline CDR1 and CDR2: KGHSH and LQKENI. The CDR3 has 14 residues. The CDR3 loop is CASSPQRQGREQYF. CDR3 nucleotides: TGTGCCAGCTCACCACAGAGACAGGGGAGGGAGCAGTACTTC.

The rearrangement uses TRBV13 and TRBJ1-2; TRBD1 might be the D (5 bases). With 5 bases removed from V and 4 bases from J, the gap between germline ends came to 11 bases. The CDR3 is made up of 13 amino acids. Germline CDR1 and CDR2: PRHDT and FYEKMQ (reference sequence). In DNA, the CDR3 is TGTGCCAGCAGCCTCGGCGGGACCTATGGCTACACCTTC. This codes for CASSLGGTYGYTF. The whole variable domain, remainder taken from reference TRBV13 and TRBJ1-2, is AAGVIQSPRHLIKEKRETATLKCYPIPRHDTVYWYQQGPGQDPQFLISFYEKMQSDKGSIPDRFSAQQFSDYHSELNMSSLELGDSALYFCASSLGGTYGYTFGSGTRLTVV.

V and J are TRBV9 and TRBJ2-3, with D perhaps matching TRBD2 (6 bases). The germline V gene has CDR1 SGDLS and CDR2 YYNGEE. V was trimmed by 0 bases and J by 1 base, leaving 15 bases between them. The CDR3 has 17 residues. The CDR3 DNA follows: TGTGCCAGCAGCGTAGTGGGAGTGGGGGGTGGCACAGATACGCAGTATTTT. Translated, it gives CASSVVGVGGGTDTQYF.